Listed here is a single T cell receptor (beta chain). The antigen it binds to is not known. No base qualities exist here, and no much larger clone lies one base off it. The time point label here, explained by the study, means: blood from clinic visit 5 months post-surgery; TSC patient then seizure free. The surgery cases showing the highest brain T cell transcript signatures were chosen for TCR beta chain sequencing of brain tissue and, when available, of blood. Patients had been treated with at least one anti-epileptic drug before surgery. The TCR-sequenced patients were children whose drug-resistant epilepsy was caused by tuberous sclerosis complex, focal cortical dysplasia, Rasmussen encephalitis or hemimegalencephaly. Bulk genomic DNA was extracted from unsorted brain tissue and whole blood with the Monarch genomic DNA purification kit. The immunoSEQ assay was used to generate TCR beta chain sequences from genomic DNA. The authors' pipeline ran thus. CDR3 sequences that did not begin with the conserved framework cysteine at position 104 were removed by hand. Clonality was calculated as one minus the normalized Shannon's Diversity Index, with values ranging from 0 (maximal diversity) to 1 (oligoclonal). Differences in the frequency of the same CDR3 between samples, such as brain versus blood, were assessed with chi-squared comparison-of-proportions tests. Public clonotypes were identified by searching immuneACCESS, and similarity to known antiviral clonotypes was assessed with the VDJdb browser. TCRdb mirrors the immuneACCESS table, restricted to in-frame sequences. Some clones are absent from its copies; in checked studies, under half trace to an unresolved V gene, and the reason for the others is unknown. V and J calls and clone size are copied from that table; D and trimming were computed from the DNA. The table for this sample lists under 400,000 clones; over 90% of them were counted only once. The ten largest account for under 7% of the sample.

The entry originates in a study of brain T cells in children with intractable seizures (dated by TCRdb to the early 2020s). For the study in its entirety: As a first screen for immune gene transcripts, resected brain tissue from 40 to 60 pediatric epilepsy surgery cases was run on a NanoString immunology panel. About 70% of the 12 selected surgery cases also had pre-surgery blood sequenced, which left four cases with brain tissue only. What the study reported, not specific to this receptor: Because sequencing depth differed between pre- and post-surgery blood, the absence of clones from the pre-surgery sample may reflect undersampling. Viral specificity was inferred only from CDR3 sequence similarity, and patients' HCMV serostatus was unknown.

CDR3 length: 16 amino acids, cysteine to phenylalanine. Solely the CDR3 DNA is kept, with 48 bases framed from the first base. In the germline V gene, CDR1 corresponds to SGHRS and CDR2 to YFSETQ. Trimming at the junction amounts to 3 bases on V and 2 bases on J, and the germline ends lie 18 bases apart. The sample in question was peripheral blood, obtained around 5 months after surgery. The sequence is built from TRBV5-1 and TRBJ2-7; the D gene is perhaps TRBD2, on 7 matching bases. This sequence originates from a boy less than two years old with tuberous sclerosis and intractable seizures. The nucleotide sequence is TGCGCCAGCAGCTCAACCCCGGGGGGCCCTACCTACGAGCAGTACTTC. This translates into CASSSTPGGPTYEQYF.